The source of this TCR beta chain is a study of blood T cell repertoires in COVID-19. Study-wide background: COVID-19 samples, acute and convalescent, were from the United States, Italy and Spain. From T cells, B-cell-depleted T cells, or PBMCs came the material, which was cDNA or gDNA.

Germline-derived CDR1 and CDR2 are MNHEY and SVGEGT. The CDR3 is 15 amino acids. V trimming: 2 bases; J trimming: 6 bases; junction bases outside the gene matches: 8. Methods used by the authors: Reference gene primers were amplified, and this amplification served to estimate nucleated cell counts. Sequencing was performed with immunoSEQ multiplex PCR; in TCRdb, only in-frame clones are kept and a portion is missing. That table gives V, J and clone size, and the DNA gave D and trimming. The repertoire holds tens of thousands of clones, with roughly 90% as singletons. This TCR came from a human donor in a cohort sampled during active COVID-19. Material: peripheral blood. V is TRBV6-2 or TRBV6-3 and J is TRBJ2-7; TRBD2 matches at 9 bases. CDR3 residues: CASSYGEGLASEQYF. The CDR3 region has the DNA TGTGCCAGCAGTTACGGAGAGGGACTAGCTTCCGAGCAGTACTTC.